A single sample gave rise to the 14 T cell receptor beta chains below, sequenced in a study of blood T cell repertoires in COVID-19. Generated by immunoSEQ multiplex PCR, the TCRdb table keeps only in-frame clones and is missing some. The table shows about 180,000 clones, with roughly 84% occurring only once. The sequencing sample was made of peripheral blood. Source of these receptors: a man aged 18 to 35 with active or convalescent COVID-19.

The chain joins TRBV19 to TRBJ1-3; maybe TRBD1 (5 bases). The germline CDR1 and CDR2 sequences are LNHDA and SQIVND (reference sequence). The V end lost 5 bases, the J end lost 0 bases, and 23 bases lay between the germline ends. This CDR3 is built from 19 residues. The CDR3 DNA follows: TGTGCCAGTAGTCCCCGCCGGGCGGGGGTCTTTCTCTCTGGAAACACCATATATTTT. Its translation: CASSPRRAGVFLSGNTIYF.

The chain employs TRBV6-4 and TRBJ1-5, with TRBD1 as a possible D gene (5 bases). This CDR3 has 15 residues. The V gene's germline CDR1 is MRHNA and CDR2 SNTAGT. V was trimmed by 0 bases and J by 3 bases, leaving 9 bases between them. CDR3 loop: CASSDSQGPNQPQHF. The CDR3 DNA is TGTGCCAGCAGTGACTCGCAGGGCCCCAATCAGCCCCAGCATTTT.

The chain joins TRBV6-1 to TRBJ2-7, with D unclear. V dropped 0 bases and J dropped 2 bases, with 11 bases sitting between them. Germline V CDR1 and CDR2: MNHNS, SASEGT. The CDR3 sequence is 15 residues long. The CDR3 DNA follows: TGTGCCAGCAGTGAAGCGCTTAGAAACCCCTACGAGCAGTACTTC. It specifies CASSEALRNPYEQYF.

This clone has more than one count but fewer than ten. This chain joins TRBV7-9 and TRBJ2-1, with 9 bases fitting TRBD1. Germline V lookup: CDR1 SEHNR, CDR2 FQNEAQ (reference sequence). CDR3 size: 15 residues. J was trimmed by 6 bases and V by 5 bases; bases with no gene match: 8. The CDR3 sequence is CASSQGQGGFNEQFF. The CDR3 region has the DNA TGTGCCAGCAGCCAGGGACAGGGAGGATTCAATGAGCAGTTCTTC.

This clone was observed a handful of times. The rearrangement uses TRBV9 and TRBJ2-1; 13 bases fit TRBD2. The ends lost 4 bases at V and 6 bases at J; junction bases unmatched: 4. The germline V gene encodes CDR1 SGDLS and CDR2 YYNGEE. The CDR3 loop spans 15 amino acids. The CDR3 loop reads CASSPGLAGANEQFF. The CDR3 bases are TGTGCCAGCAGCCCCGGACTAGCGGGAGCCAATGAGCAGTTCTTC.

V gene TRBV5-1 combines with J gene TRBJ1-3, with TRBD1 identical over 9 bases. The V and J ends lost 4 bases and 3 bases, in that order; junction bases with no gene match: 5. The germline gives CDR1 SGHRS, CDR2 YFSETQ. The CDR3 has 15 residues. The CDR3 reads CASSAQGADGNTIYF. CDR3 coding DNA: TGCGCCAGCAGCGCACAGGGGGCTGATGGAAACACCATATATTTT.

The rearrangement links TRBV4-1 to TRBJ2-1; TRBD2 matches 12 bases. The CDR3 is 16 amino acids. V gave up 3 bases and J gave up 6 bases; unmatched junction bases: 6. Germline loops: CDR1 MGHRA, CDR2 YSYEKL. CDR3 residues: CASSHLGLAGPNEQFF. The CDR3 DNA sequence: TGCGCCAGCAGCCACCTGGGACTAGCGGGCCCCAATGAGCAGTTCTTC.

This chain uses TRBV7-9 with TRBJ2-1, with D perhaps matching TRBD2 (5 bases). Germline CDR1 and CDR2: SEHNR and FQNEAQ (reference sequence). The CDR3 length is 14 residues. V was trimmed by 6 bases and J by 4 bases, leaving 13 bases between them. For the CDR3, the DNA is TGTGCCAGCAGTCGGGATCTACTATACAATGAGCAGTTCTTC. Residues: CASSRDLLYNEQFF.

The chain is built from TRBV11-3 and TRBJ2-1; 11 nucleotides agree with TRBD2. The germline gives CDR1 SGHNT, CDR2 YENEEA. Trimming cost V 0 bases and J 7 bases; bases outside gene matches: 5. The CDR3 sequence is 16 residues long. The CDR3 spells CASSLDLAGGENEQFF. CDR3 bases: TGTGCCAGCAGCTTAGATCTAGCGGGAGGAGAAAATGAGCAGTTCTTC.

This chain uses TRBV2 with TRBJ1-1; perhaps TRBD1 as D (5 bases). V gave up 11 bases and J gave up 0 bases, with 22 bases separating them. There are 16 residues in the CDR3. The germline CDR1 and CDR2 sequences are SNHLY and FYNNEI. The CDR3 DNA sequence: TGTGCCGGCCGGGACCGGGGGAAGGCCATGAACACTGAAGCTTTCTTT. Its translation is CAGRDRGKAMNTEAFF.

This rearrangement joins TRBV19 to TRBJ1-1; 8 bases match TRBD1. V shed 5 bases and J 2 bases; nucleotides not matched to a gene: 7. Germline V CDR1 and CDR2: LNHDA, SQIVND (reference sequence). The CDR3 totals 15 residues. The CDR3 region is CASSQQGDLNTEAFF. The CDR3 DNA sequence: TGTGCCAGTAGTCAACAGGGGGATTTAAACACTGAAGCTTTCTTT.

This chain connects TRBV11-3 to TRBJ2-2; 9 nucleotides match TRBD2. The CDR3 is 18 residues long. V lost 5 bases to trimming and J lost 1 base; unmatched junction nucleotides: 11. Germline V CDR1 and CDR2: SGHNT, YENEEA. CDR3: CASSLFAYSGRNTGELFF. CDR3 coding DNA: TGTGCCAGCAGCCTATTCGCTTATAGCGGGAGGAACACCGGGGAGCTGTTTTTT.

J is TRBJ2-5 and V is TRBV5-5, with 7 bases identical to TRBD2. The trim removed 7 bases at V and 5 bases at J, leaving 17 bases unmatched. The V gene's germline CDR1 is SGHKS and CDR2 YYEKEE (reference sequence). This CDR3 has 16 amino acids. The CDR3 is CASRQALGRAWETQYF. The CDR3 DNA sequence: TGTGCCAGCCGCCAAGCTCTTGGGAGGGCCTGGGAGACCCAGTACTTC.

The chain has TRBV25-1 and TRBJ1-1; TRBD1 matches at 8 bases. Trimming cost V 2 bases and J 3 bases; bases outside gene matches: 5. The CDR3 loop spans 15 amino acids. The germline V gene has CDR1 MGHDK and CDR2 SYGVNS. The CDR3 here is CASSETGGRYTEAFF. The CDR3 region has the DNA TGTGCCAGCAGTGAAACAGGGGGAAGGTACACTGAAGCTTTCTTT. Supplemented by reference TRBV25-1 and TRBJ1-1, the full variable domain reads EADIYQTPRYLVIGTGKKITLECSQTMGHDKMYWYQQDPGMELHLIHYSYGVNSTEKGDLSSESTVSRIRTEHFPLTLESARPSHTSQYLCASSETGGRYTEAFFGQGTRLTVV.